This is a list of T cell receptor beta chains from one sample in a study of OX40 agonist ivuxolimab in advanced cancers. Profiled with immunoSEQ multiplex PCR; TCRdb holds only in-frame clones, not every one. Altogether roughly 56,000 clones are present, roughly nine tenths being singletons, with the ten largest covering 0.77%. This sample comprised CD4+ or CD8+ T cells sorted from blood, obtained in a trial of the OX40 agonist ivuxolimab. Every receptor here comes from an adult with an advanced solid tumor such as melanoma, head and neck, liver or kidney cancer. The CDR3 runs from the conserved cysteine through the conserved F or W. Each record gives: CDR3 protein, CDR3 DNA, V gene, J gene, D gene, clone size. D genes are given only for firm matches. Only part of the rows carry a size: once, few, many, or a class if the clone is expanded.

CASSPGTDTQYF	TGTGCCAGCAGCCCGGGCACAGATACGCAGTATTTT	TRBV7-2	TRBJ2-3	-	-
CASSSGQGGEKLFF	TGCGCCAGCAGCTCGGGACAGGGCGGCGAAAAACTGTTTTTT	TRBV5-1	TRBJ1-4	TRBD1	-
CASSKGLAGGGYEQYF	TGTGCCAGCAGCAAAGGACTAGCGGGGGGAGGATACGAGCAGTACTTC	TRBV21-1	TRBJ2-7	-	-
CASSGRPGEETQYF	TGTGCCAGCAGCGGCCGGCCGGGGGAAGAGACCCAGTACTTC	TRBV7-9	TRBJ2-5	-	-
CASSQDHRTSRTDTQYF	TGCGCCAGCAGCCAAGACCATCGAACCTCTCGCACAGATACGCAGTATTTT	TRBV4-1	TRBJ2-3	-	-
CACSIRETQYF	TGTGCCTGTTCTATAAGGGAGACCCAGTACTTC	TRBV30	TRBJ2-5	-	-
CASSLRLAGGREQFF	TGTGCCAGCAGCTTGAGACTAGCGGGGGGGCGTGAGCAGTTCTTC	TRBV7-8	TRBJ2-1	TRBD2	-
CASSDWFNNEQFF	TGCGCCAGCAGTGACTGGTTTAACAATGAGCAGTTCTTC	TRBV10-1	TRBJ2-1	-	-
CASSLWGSGELFF	TGTGCCAGCAGCTTGTGGGGCTCCGGGGAGCTGTTTTTT	TRBV7-2	TRBJ2-2	-	-
CASGKRQYNTEAFF	TGTGCCAGCGGGAAAAGACAGTATAACACTGAAGCTTTCTTT	TRBV6-5	TRBJ1-1	-	few
CASSFGGGNYEQYF	TGTGCCAGCAGCTTCGGGGGGGGAAACTACGAGCAGTACTTC	TRBV7-2	TRBJ2-7	TRBD2	once
CSVERYGVVGYNEQFF	TGCAGCGTTGAGCGTTACGGGGTAGTTGGGTACAATGAGCAGTTCTTC	TRBV29-1	TRBJ2-1	-	-
CAWSPSGARPAGELFF	TGTGCCTGGAGTCCCTCAGGGGCAAGGCCCGCAGGGGAGCTGTTTTTT	TRBV30	TRBJ2-2	-	-
CASSSRTVDTEAFF	TGTGCCAGCAGTTCTAGGACTGTGGACACTGAAGCTTTCTTT	TRBV13	TRBJ1-1	-	-
CASSPDSDTRPQHF	TGTGCCAGCAGTCCAGACAGCGACACGCGGCCCCAGCATTTT	TRBV6-6	TRBJ1-5	-	-
CATLAGSYNEQFF	TGTGCCACATTAGCGGGATCATACAATGAGCAGTTCTTC	TRBV6-1	TRBJ2-1	TRBD2	-
CAAWTGLRNTEAFF	TGTGCCGCTTGGACAGGGCTTCGGAACACTGAAGCTTTCTTT	TRBV27	TRBJ1-1	TRBD1	-
CASSYSYRGSYEQYF	TGTGCCAGCAGTTACTCATACAGGGGGTCCTACGAGCAGTACTTC	TRBV6-5	TRBJ2-7	TRBD1	-
CASGATDTQYF	TGTGCTAGTGGGGCCACAGATACGCAGTATTTT	TRBV12-5	TRBJ2-3	-	-
CASRERVDYNSPLHF	TGTGCCAGCAGGGAGCGGGTCGACTATAATTCACCCCTCCACTTT	TRBV6-1	TRBJ1-6	-	-
CASSQPTWRGGEKLFF	TGCGCCAGCAGTCAACCCACGTGGAGGGGGGGTGAAAAACTGTTTTTT	TRBV23-1	TRBJ1-4	-	-
CASIPRGSGYTF	TGTGCCAGTATCCCCCGGGGATCTGGCTACACCTTC	TRBV19	TRBJ1-2	-	-
CASPAIGLREQYF	TGTGCCAGCCCAGCGATCGGGTTACGCGAGCAGTACTTC	TRBV9	TRBJ2-7	-	-
CASGPGGWAIEQYF	TGTGCTAGTGGTCCCGGGGGGTGGGCTATCGAGCAGTACTTC	TRBV12-5	TRBJ2-7	TRBD2	-